This entry lists 13 T cell receptor beta chains sequenced from one sample in a study of high-grade serous ovarian cancer treatment subgroups. Tumor samples were taken before definitive surgery or chemotherapy. TCRdb keeps only in-frame clones here, not all; method: immunoSEQ multiplex PCR. The table shows 35,000 to 45,000 clones, with roughly three quarters occurring only once. The sequenced sample consisted of tumor tissue. These receptors came from a human donor with high-grade serous ovarian cancer.

The genes are TRBV5-6 and TRBJ1-1; D remains unclear. Deletions cut 3 bases from V and 0 bases from J, with 6 bases between. The CDR3 is 13 amino acids. The germline CDR1 and CDR2 sequences are SGHDT and YYEEEE. The chain's CDR3 is CASSWAMNTEAFF. CDR3 sequence (DNA): TGTGCCAGCAGCTGGGCAATGAACACTGAAGCTTTCTTT.

The J gene is TRBJ1-2, the V gene TRBV28; D might be TRBD1 (5 bases). Germline V CDR1 and CDR2: MDHEN, SYDVKM. The CDR3 extends over 14 amino acids. Trimming cost V 5 bases and J 5 bases, with 15 bases left between them. CDR3 nucleotide sequence: TGTGCCAGCAGTACGCCGGGGGGAGCATATGGCTACACCTTC. Translating it yields CASSTPGGAYGYTF.

This clone came up once. The genes are TRBV27 and TRBJ2-3; 9 nucleotides agree with TRBD1. V shed 3 bases and J 2 bases; nucleotides not matched to a gene: 3. The CDR3 covers 15 residues. Per germline, CDR1 MNHEY and CDR2 SMNVEV (reference sequence). DNA for the CDR3: TGTGCCAGCAGTTTGGACAGGGGCCCCACAGATACGCAGTATTTT. Translation gives CASSLDRGPTDTQYF.

This clone was seen more than once but under ten times. The chain joins TRBV7-3 to TRBJ2-7, with TRBD2 as a possible D gene (5 bases). CDR3 size: 15 residues. Per the germline V gene, CDR1 is SGHTA and CDR2 is FQGTGA. Between the trimmed V and J ends, which lost 5 bases and 2 bases, there was a span of 16 bases. In DNA, the CDR3 is TGTGCCAGCAGCACCGATAGTGACGGGGCCTACGAGCAGTACTTC. Amino acids: CASSTDSDGAYEQYF.

The chain carries TRBV9 and TRBJ2-7; the D call may be TRBD1 or TRBD2 (5 bases each). The CDR3 totals 15 residues. Germline loops: CDR1 SGDLS, CDR2 YYNGEE. The V and J ends lost 4 bases and 0 bases respectively, with 14 bases between them. As DNA, the CDR3 is TGTGCCAGCAGCCCAGGGAGTAGAGGCTCCTACGAGCAGTACTTC. This translates into CASSPGSRGSYEQYF.

This chain joins TRBV5-4 and TRBJ2-1; 7 bases agree with TRBD1. This CDR3 comprises 14 residues. V trimming: 4 bases; J trimming: 0 bases; junction bases outside the gene matches: 1. The germline gives CDR1 SGHNT, CDR2 YYREEE (reference sequence). In nucleotides, the CDR3 is TGTGCCAGCAGCGAGGGGGCCTCCTACAATGAGCAGTTCTTC. It encodes CASSEGASYNEQFF.

In DNA, the CDR3 is TGTGCCAGCACACGGACTAGCGTCGAGCAGTACTTC. Translated, it gives CASTRTSVEQYF. This rearrangement joins TRBV28 to TRBJ2-7, with TRBD2 matching 9 bases. The germline V gene has CDR1 MDHEN and CDR2 SYDVKM. With 7 bases clipped from V and 6 bases from J, the junction kept 4 bases outside the gene matches. CDR3 length equals 12 residues.

The chain uses TRBV19 and TRBJ2-7, with D tentatively TRBD1 (6 bases). Germline V gives CDR1 LNHDA, CDR2 SQIVND (reference sequence). CDR3 length: 14 residues. Trimming stripped 6 bases from V and 2 bases from J, with 14 bases between. The CDR3 nucleotides are TGTGCCAGTAGCCCACAGGGCGTACCCTACGAGCAGTACTTC. It translates to CASSPQGVPYEQYF.

In its sample, this clone was seen once. The chain is built from TRBV7-2 and TRBJ1-2; D remains unclear. Germline CDR1 SGHTA, CDR2 FQGNSA. CDR3 length: 12 amino acids. Trimming took 2 bases from V and 8 from J, leaving 9 bases between them. The CDR3, as DNA: TGTGCCAGCAGCTTATCCGGGTCCGGCTACACCTTC. It specifies CASSLSGSGYTF.

There are a few counts of this clone. The chain employs TRBV30 and TRBJ1-4; the match to TRBD1 covers 9 bases. Germline V gene sequence: CDR1 GTSNPN, CDR2 SVGIG (reference sequence). J was trimmed by 7 bases and V by 5 bases; bases with no gene match: 8. This CDR3 has 14 residues. DNA of the CDR3: TGTGCCTGGGGGAGCGGGACAGGGAGTGAAAAACTGTTTTTT. As protein: CAWGSGTGSEKLFF.

V usage is TRBV6-5 and J usage is TRBJ2-1; 7 bases agree with TRBD2. CDR1 and CDR2 from the germline V gene are MNHEY and SVGAGI. The V segment lost 5 bases and the J segment 2 bases; nucleotides outside the gene matches: 6. There are 15 residues in the CDR3. Here the CDR3 reads CASSATSVPYNEQFF. DNA for the CDR3: TGTGCCAGCAGTGCCACTAGCGTCCCCTACAATGAGCAGTTCTTC.

The chain employs TRBV7-9 and TRBJ2-6; D not certain. V lost 1 base, J lost 0 bases, and 4 bases lay in between. Germline values: CDR1 SEHNR, CDR2 FQNEAQ (reference sequence). The CDR3 consists of 15 residues. CDR3 region: CASSLGASGANVLTF. CDR3 DNA: TGTGCCAGCAGCTTAGGGGCCTCTGGGGCCAACGTCCTGACTTTC.

V gene TRBV7-3 combines with J gene TRBJ2-3; weak D call: TRBD2 (5 bases). CDR1 and CDR2 (germline): SGHTA, FQGTGA. This CDR3 has 13 residues. Trimming removed 4 bases at V and 6 bases at J, with 11 bases between. CDR3 residues: CASSSSLEDTQYF. DNA of the CDR3: TGTGCCAGCAGCTCATCACTAGAGGATACGCAGTATTTT.